The 25 T cell receptor beta chains presented below share a single source sample, sequenced in a study of blood T cell repertoires in COVID-19. TCRdb's table, derived via immunoSEQ multiplex PCR, lists solely in-frame clones and lacks some. The repertoire includes hundreds of thousands of clones, 85% of them detected once, and roughly a sixth sits in the top ten. Input material: PBMCs or T cells enriched from blood (not recorded which). Receptors originate from a middle-aged man who had recovered from COVID-19.

The V and J genes are TRBV3-1 (or the pseudogene TRBV3-2) and TRBJ2-7, with D possibly being TRBD1 (5 bases). Trimming left V 6 bases short and J 6 bases short, with 15 bases between. Germline CDR1 LGHDT, CDR2 YNNKEL (reference sequence). This CDR3 region has 13 residues. CDR3 loop: CASSRRGDGEQYF. The CDR3 bases are TGTGCCAGCAGTCGAAGGGGTGATGGCGAGCAGTACTTC.

Only a few counts were recorded for this clone. This chain joins TRBV2 and TRBJ1-1, with a weak D call TRBD1 (6 bases). The CDR3 runs to 14 residues. V was clipped by 8 bases and J by 0 bases, with 13 bases between them. CDR1 and CDR2 (germline): SNHLY, FYNNEI. CDR3 bases: TGTGCCAGCGCTGGACAGACCATGAACACTGAAGCTTTCTTT. Translation gives CASAGQTMNTEAFF.

The rearrangement joins TRBV7-3 to TRBJ2-2; a weak D match, TRBD2 (5 bases). CDR3 size: 16 residues. Germline lookup yields CDR1 SGHTA and CDR2 FQGTGA. Trimming left V 5 bases short and J 2 bases short, with 15 bases between. The CDR3 nucleotides are TGTGCCAGCAGCCACCCCGGACTTTTTAACACCGGGGAGCTGTTTTTT. Translated, it gives CASSHPGLFNTGELFF.

The rearrangement uses TRBV7-2 and TRBJ1-1, with 7 positions matching TRBD1. The CDR3 spans 13 residues. V lost 1 base, J lost 9 bases, and 5 bases stayed unmatched. Per the germline V gene, CDR1 is SGHTA and CDR2 is FQGNSA. The CDR3: CASSLGGDSQAFF. The CDR3 DNA sequence: TGTGCCAGCAGCTTAGGAGGGGACAGTCAAGCTTTCTTT. Filled out from reference TRBV7-2 and TRBJ1-1, the complete variable domain reads GAGVSQSPSNKVTEKGKDVELRCDPISGHTALYWYRQSLGQGLEFLIYFQGNSAPDKSGLPSDRFSAERTGGSVSTLTIQRTQQEDSAVYLCASSLGGDSQAFFGQGTRLTVV.

The rearrangement joins TRBV15 to TRBJ2-7, with 9 bases that match TRBD1. Per the germline V gene, CDR1 is LNHNV and CDR2 is YYDKDF (reference sequence). There are 14 residues in the CDR3. J lost 5 bases, V lost 5 bases, and 7 bases had no gene match. CDR3 DNA sequence: TGTGCCACCAGCGGGACAGGGAGGGTTGACGAGCAGTACTTC. This codes for CATSGTGRVDEQYF.

The V call is TRBV4-2, the J call TRBJ2-2; the match to TRBD2 covers 10 bases. Unmatched junction bases numbered 14, after V lost 1 base and J lost 6 bases. In germline, CDR1 is LGHNA, CDR2 YNFKEQ. The CDR3 is 19 amino acids. In DNA form, the CDR3 reads TGTGCCAGCAGCCAAGCAGGTATAGCGGGAGGTCCCATGTCCGGGGAGCTGTTTTTT. Amino acid sequence: CASSQAGIAGGPMSGELFF.

Notes on this clone: In the same sample, other DNA sequences code for this CDR3. The chain employs TRBV18 and TRBJ2-3, with D maybe TRBD2 (5 bases). The CDR3 consists of 14 residues. Trimming removed 0 bases at V and 1 base at J, with 5 bases between. CDR1 is KGHSH, CDR2 LQKENI, per germline. The CDR3 here is CASSPPSGTDTQYF. The DNA for the CDR3 is TGTGCCAGCTCACCACCTAGCGGCACAGATACGCAGTATTTT.

The rearrangement joins TRBV6-1 to TRBJ1-5; TRBD1 matches at 8 bases. CDR1 is MNHNS, CDR2 SASEGT, per germline. The CDR3 contains 16 residues. Losses at the gene ends were 2 bases for V and 1 base for J; bases not matched to a gene: 4. CDR3 loop: CASSEYDRGSNQPQHF. CDR3 coding DNA: TGTGCCAGCAGTGAATACGACAGGGGAAGCAATCAGCCCCAGCATTTT.

The rearrangement uses TRBV30 and TRBJ1-1, with a tentative D call TRBD1 (6 bases). The germline V gene has CDR1 GTSNPN and CDR2 SVGIG (reference sequence). The CDR3 contains 12 residues. V was clipped by 2 bases and J by 5 bases, with 9 bases between them. The CDR3 DNA is TGTGCCTGGAGTTTACAGGGAACTGAAGCTTTCTTT. Its protein product is CAWSLQGTEAFF.

V is TRBV4-1 and J is TRBJ2-1; possibly TRBD2 for D (5 bases). The CDR3 is 15 amino acids. Germline values: CDR1 MGHRA, CDR2 YSYEKL. V dropped 4 bases and J dropped 3 bases, with 13 bases sitting between them. Written as DNA, the CDR3 is TGCGCCAGCAGCCTTGCGGCGGGTTACTACAATGAGCAGTTCTTC. Amino acid sequence: CASSLAAGYYNEQFF.

V usage is TRBV29-1 and J usage is TRBJ1-2; maybe TRBD1 (6 bases). This CDR3 contains 14 residues. V was shortened by 7 bases and J by 5 bases, with 20 bases between the two germline ends. CDR1 and CDR2 (germline): SQVTM, ANQGSEA. The CDR3 is CSAVHTGRGYGYTF. Here the CDR3 DNA reads TGCAGCGCCGTACATACAGGGCGGGGGTATGGCTACACCTTC.

This clone was found a few times. DNA of the CDR3: TGTGCCTGGAGTGTTGGACAATTGGGTACCGGGGAGCTGTTTTTT. The encoded protein is CAWSVGQLGTGELFF. The chain is built from TRBV30 and TRBJ2-2; D perhaps matches TRBD1 (5 bases). The CDR3 has 15 amino acids. V was shortened by 0 bases and J by 5 bases, with 13 bases between the two germline ends. Germline CDR1 GTSNPN, CDR2 SVGIG (reference sequence).

V usage is TRBV3-1 (or the pseudogene TRBV3-2) and J usage is TRBJ1-5; TRBD1 matches at 7 bases. The length of the CDR3 is 20 residues. V gave up 1 base and J gave up 3 bases; unmatched junction bases: 18. The germline V gene has CDR1 LGHDT and CDR2 YNNKEL (reference sequence). The CDR3 coding sequence is TGTGCCAGCAGCCAAGGTCCTAGGAGGGACAGACGACGCGTCAATCAGCCCCAGCATTTT. Residues: CASSQGPRRDRRRVNQPQHF.

This clone was detected only once. J is TRBJ2-7 and V is TRBV9, with 7 nucleotides matching TRBD2. The length of the CDR3 is 15 residues. CDR1 and CDR2 (germline): SGDLS, YYNGEE. V lost 0 bases, J lost 5 bases, and 8 bases stayed unmatched. The CDR3 nucleotides read TGTGCCAGCAGCGTAGGCGGCGGGAGTACGCACGAGCAGTACTTC. Encoded protein: CASSVGGGSTHEQYF.

The chain recombines TRBV12-5 with TRBJ2-3; perhaps TRBD2 as D (7 bases). Trimming pared 5 bases from V and 5 bases from J, leaving 20 bases between. CDR1 LGHNT and CDR2 FRNRAP come from the germline V gene. The CDR3 runs 16 residues. CDR3 residues: CASGPRGAGEVDTQYF. The DNA for the CDR3 is TGTGCTAGTGGTCCCCGGGGGGCGGGAGAGGTAGATACGCAGTATTTT.

The chain carries TRBV7-9 and TRBJ2-7, with 7 bases lining up with TRBD1. CDR3 length equals 14 residues. V was pared by 6 bases and J by 0 bases, with 5 bases of the junction left unmatched. Looked up from germline, CDR1 is SEHNR and CDR2 is FQNEAQ (reference sequence). The CDR3 nucleotides read TGTGCCAGCAGAAAGACAGGGAACTCCTACGAGCAGTACTTC. Translating it yields CASRKTGNSYEQYF.

The rearrangement uses TRBV24-1 and TRBJ2-1; 9 bases align to TRBD1. The CDR3 runs 17 residues. The germline CDR1 and CDR2 sequences are KGHDR and SFDVKD. J was trimmed by 6 bases and V by 5 bases; bases with no gene match: 13. CDR3 nucleotides: TGTGCCACCAGTGTACTCCCGGGACAGGGTATCCCCAATGAGCAGTTCTTC. It codes for CATSVLPGQGIPNEQFF.

The chain links TRBV7-9 to TRBJ2-5; 13 bases are a match to TRBD2. Germline CDR1 reads SEHNR; CDR2 reads FQNEAQ (reference sequence). This CDR3 spans 18 amino acids. V lost 4 bases to trimming and J lost 1 base; unmatched junction nucleotides: 9. The CDR3 DNA sequence: TGTGCCAGCAGCTCCCGCAAGAGACTAGCGGGAGGCCAAGAGACCCAGTACTTC. Protein: CASSSRKRLAGGQETQYF. The full variable domain, completed using reference TRBV7-9 and TRBJ2-5, is DTGVSQNPRHKITKRGQNVTFRCDPISEHNRLYWYRQTLGQGPEFLTYFQNEAQLEKSRLLSDRFSAERPKGSFSTLEIQRTEQGDSAMYLCASSSRKRLAGGQETQYFGPGTRLLVL.

The chain recombines TRBV29-1 with TRBJ2-7, with D unclear. The CDR3 has 14 residues. The germline V gene encodes CDR1 SQVTM and CDR2 ANQGSEA. V was trimmed by 5 bases and J by 3 bases, leaving 17 bases between them. CDR3 residues: CSVTLSSPSYEQYF. As DNA, the CDR3 is TGCAGCGTTACCCTCTCCTCCCCCAGCTACGAGCAGTACTTC.

The rearrangement joins TRBV13 to TRBJ1-1; a possible D gene is TRBD1 (5 bases). Between the trimmed V and J ends, which lost 0 bases and 5 bases, there was a span of 7 bases. Per the germline V gene, CDR1 is PRHDT and CDR2 is FYEKMQ (reference sequence). This CDR3 comprises 13 residues. The CDR3 here is CASSLGGGTEAFF. The CDR3 DNA follows: TGTGCCAGCAGCTTAGGCGGGGGAACTGAAGCTTTCTTT. The full variable domain, rest sourced from reference TRBV13 and TRBJ1-1, is AAGVIQSPRHLIKEKRETATLKCYPIPRHDTVYWYQQGPGQDPQFLISFYEKMQSDKGSIPDRFSAQQFSDYHSELNMSSLELGDSALYFCASSLGGGTEAFFGQGTRLTVV.

This clone was counted many times. The chain is built from TRBV19 and TRBJ1-3; TRBD1 matches at 10 bases. With 9 bases clipped from V and 0 bases from J, the junction kept 20 bases outside the gene matches. The CDR3 length is 20 residues. Germline V gene sequence: CDR1 LNHDA, CDR2 SQIVND (reference sequence). Written as DNA, the CDR3 is TGTGCCAGGCTCCACGGGACAGGGGCACTTAATCCTAGCTCTGGAAACACCATATATTTT. This encodes CARLHGTGALNPSSGNTIYF.

The chain has TRBV4-1 and TRBJ1-1; no definite D call. Trimming removed 4 bases from V and 1 base from J, with 7 bases in between. This CDR3 contains 13 residues. Per germline, CDR1 MGHRA and CDR2 YSYEKL. Written as DNA, the CDR3 is TGCGCCAGCAGCCGAGCCCAGAACACTGAAGCTTTCTTT. It codes for CASSRAQNTEAFF.

This chain connects TRBV3-1 (or the pseudogene TRBV3-2) to TRBJ2-7; 12 nucleotides align to TRBD2. CDR1 and CDR2 (germline): LGHDT, YNNKEL (reference sequence). There are 14 residues in the CDR3. J lost 11 bases, V lost 2 bases, and 7 bases had no gene match. Written as DNA, the CDR3 is TGTGCCAGCAGCCAAACGACTAGCGGGAGTAGCAAGTACTTC. The encoded protein is CASSQTTSGSSKYF.

As for this clone: The junction does not match germline at one end; this may be a read error. The V gene is TRBV14, the J gene TRBJ2-7, with D possibly TRBD1 on 6 matching bases. The CDR3 has 12 residues. Germline lookup yields CDR1 SGHDN and CDR2 FVKESK. The CDR3 DNA follows: TGTGCCAGCAGCCAAGATCGGACAGACCGGGACTTC. As protein: CASSQDRTDRDF.

The chain is built from TRBV25-1 and TRBJ2-3; 10 bases match TRBD2. Germline V gene data show CDR1 as MGHDK and CDR2 as SYGVNS. This CDR3 is built from 15 residues. V shed 4 bases, J shed 6 bases, and the junction held 7 bases outside the gene matches. CDR3: CASSVSGRDGDTQYF. The CDR3 coding sequence is TGTGCCAGCAGTGTGAGCGGGAGGGACGGGGATACGCAGTATTTT.